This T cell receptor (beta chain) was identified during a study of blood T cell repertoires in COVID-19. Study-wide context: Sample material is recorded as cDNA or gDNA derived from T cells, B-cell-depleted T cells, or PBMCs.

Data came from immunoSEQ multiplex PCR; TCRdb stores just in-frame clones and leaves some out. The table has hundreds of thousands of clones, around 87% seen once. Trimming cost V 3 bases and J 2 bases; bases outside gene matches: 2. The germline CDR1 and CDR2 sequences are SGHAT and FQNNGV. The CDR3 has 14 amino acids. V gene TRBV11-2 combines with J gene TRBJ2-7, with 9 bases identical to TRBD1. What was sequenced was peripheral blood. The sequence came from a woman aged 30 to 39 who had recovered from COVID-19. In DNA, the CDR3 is TGTGCCAGCAGCTTCGGGACAGGGACCTACGAGCAGTACTTC. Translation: CASSFGTGTYEQYF.